This section outlines one T cell receptor beta chain sequence together with its context. The target of this receptor is not known. The record has no base qualities; no much larger clone is one base away. The record originates from a study (dated by TCRdb to between 2014 and 2016). About the full investigation: Whether tumor-infiltrating Tregs in breast cancer are recruited from blood Tregs or converted in situ from other CD4+ T cell subsets was tested.

Cells that were CD4+CD25+CD127-/low were the ones isolated as Tregs. Tregs, naive and memory CD4+ T cells from tumor, blood and ipsilateral draining lymph nodes of about 5 breast cancer patients underwent full-length TCR alpha and beta sequencing. Ficoll density gradient centrifugation was used to isolate mononuclear cells from lymph nodes or from 45 to 50 ml of peripheral blood. FACS confirmed that the sorted cell populations were more than 90% pure. Full-length TCR variable regions were amplified by 5' RACE PCR with constant-region reverse primers, and semi-nested PCR with Nested Universal Primer A was subsequently performed. Using the ReliaPrep RNA Cell Miniprep System, total RNA was extracted, and the SMARTer RACE 5'/3' Kit was then used to reverse transcribe the RNA into 5'RACE-ready cDNA. Multiplex adaptors were used to barcode full-length TCR alpha and beta libraries, and the barcoded libraries were sequenced on an Illumina MiSeq. As for the authors' bioinformatics: For each of nine subset-tissue groups, sequencing data from the five patients were pooled, and the groups were compared by unsupervised clustering of TCR gene usage. The Morisita-Horn index was used to calculate repertoire similarity, with shared sequences weighted by how much each contributed to each repertoire. In-frame beta chains were kept once TCRdb had trimmed the public reads at Q25 with fastp and called clones with MiXCR. Each CDR3 protein gets just one entry, which takes the most common genes and DNA from the rows behind it. TCRdb's processing, not the authors', yielded these V and J calls. The sample data list approximately 4,900 distinct CDR3 sequences, and about 69% of these were observed just once. Jointly, the top ten make up more than 3.5% of the sample.

On the study overall, not on this receptor specifically: Rather than covering whole repertoires, validation in the larger cohort was restricted to a single TCR beta V-J rearrangement. The greatest overlap of tumor-infiltrating Treg TCR alpha and beta sequences was with tumor naive CD4+ T cells, followed next by blood naive CD4+ T cells. In terms of TCR gene usage, tumor memory CD4+ T cells clustered together with blood and lymph node memory CD4+ cells, as well as with lymph node naive CD4+ cells.

The CDR3 spans 15 residues, from the cysteine through the phenylalanine. Only the CDR3 DNA stays, 45 bases, in frame from base 1. CDR1 and CDR2 are drawn from the germline V gene: SGHDT, YYEEEE. V has 4 bases trimmed and J has 9 bases trimmed; junction bases matching no gene number 6. The chain uses TRBV5-6 and TRBJ2-1; 14 bases in the middle match TRBD2. Sequencing was done on a sample of Tregs sorted from blood. This receptor was obtained from a female donor with breast cancer. The nucleotides read TGTGCCAGCAGCCCGACTAGCGGGAGGGCCCTTGAGCAGTTCTTC. The encoded protein is CASSPTSGRALEQFF.